This entry lists 9 T cell receptor beta chains sequenced from one sample in a study of T cell repertoires in cytomegalovirus infection (dated by TCRdb to between 2018 and 2021). The instrument given in TCRdb is Illumina HiSeq 1500. The raw public reads went through TCRdb reprocessing: fastp at Q25, MiXCR clone calling, in-frame beta chains kept. Each entry is one CDR3 protein sequence, shown with its most common DNA and genes. The sample table lists roughly 500,000 distinct CDR3 sequences, approximately 17% of them with a count of one. The ten largest make up around 25% of the sample. Sequencing was performed on CD8+ T cells from PBMCs. The receptors shown here come from a human donor in good health (CMV status not recorded). Some clones in this sample may be carry-over from other donors' samples.

This clonotype was picked up many times. The V call is TRBV27, the J call TRBJ1-2; D uncertain. Germline-derived CDR1 and CDR2 are MNHEY and SMNVEV (reference sequence). The V end lost 3 bases, the J end lost 0 bases, and 8 bases lay between the germline ends. This CDR3 spans 14 amino acids. The CDR3 is CASSFSSPNYGYTF. The CDR3 nucleotides read TGTGCCAGCAGTTTTTCCAGCCCTAACTATGGCTACACCTTC.

This clonotype has more than one count but fewer than ten. This chain uses TRBV20-1 with TRBJ1-5; no clear D. V was cut by 3 bases and J by 4 bases, with 7 bases left in between. The length of the CDR3 is 12 residues. Germline assignment: CDR1 DFQATT and CDR2 SNEGSKA (reference sequence). This CDR3 reads CSASDGNQPQHF. In DNA form, the CDR3 reads TGCAGTGCTAGCGATGGGAATCAGCCCCAGCATTTT.

V gene TRBV27 combines with J gene TRBJ1-1; D is possibly TRBD1 (5 bases). The V gene lost 5 bases and the J gene lost 3 bases, with 19 bases spanning the gap. Per germline, CDR1 MNHEY and CDR2 SMNVEV (reference sequence). CDR3 length: 16 residues. The CDR3 is CASSRRSSGYDTEAFF. The CDR3 DNA follows: TGTGCCAGCAGTCGGCGCTCTTCAGGGTACGACACTGAAGCTTTCTTT.

This chain uses TRBV7-9 with TRBJ1-2, with D maybe TRBD1 (5 bases). Germline CDR1 is SEHNR and CDR2 is FQNEAQ (reference sequence). Trimming shortened V by 1 base and J by 2 bases, and 23 bases separated the two germline ends. The CDR3 contains 19 residues. The CDR3 sequence: CASSLEGFSSMAVNYGYTF. CDR3 bases: TGTGCCAGCAGCTTAGAGGGGTTCTCATCTATGGCAGTCAACTATGGCTACACCTTC.

The chain employs TRBV18 and TRBJ2-5; 8 bases are a match to TRBD1. With V trimmed by 2 bases and J by 5 bases, 7 bases remained unmatched. The CDR3 consists of 15 residues. Germline assignment: CDR1 KGHSH and CDR2 LQKENI. Written as DNA, the CDR3 is TGTGCCAGCTCACCAGACTCAGGGGGCGATGAGACCCAGTACTTC. It encodes CASSPDSGGDETQYF.

The V and J genes are TRBV6-5 and TRBJ1-1; D remains unclear. Trimming left V 8 bases short and J 6 bases short, with 16 bases between. Germline V CDR1 and CDR2: MNHEY, SVGAGI. The CDR3 contains 13 residues. The CDR3 DNA sequence: TGTGCCAGCTGTCCCTGGGTGAAATCTGAAGCTTTCTTT. Encoded protein: CASCPWVKSEAFF.

This clonotype has more than one count but fewer than ten. The chain is built from TRBV2 and TRBJ2-1; TRBD1 matches at 9 bases. The trim removed 5 bases at V and 9 bases at J, leaving 14 bases unmatched. Germline V gene data show CDR1 as SNHLY and CDR2 as FYNNEI. The CDR3 consists of 16 residues. CDR3 in DNA: TGTGCCAGCAGTCCAACTACAGGGGGCGAGGTCGGTGAGCAGTTCTTC. This sequence encodes CASSPTTGGEVGEQFF. The variable domain in full, with the rest retrieved from reference TRBV2 and TRBJ2-1, is EPEVTQTPSHQVTQMGQEVILRCVPISNHLYFYWYRQILGQKVEFLVSFYNNEISEKSEIFDDQFSVERPDGSNFTLKIRSTKLEDSAMYFCASSPTTGGEVGEQFFGPGTRLTVL.

The V and J genes are TRBV19 and TRBJ1-1; 8 bases are shared with TRBD1. CDR3 length equals 16 residues. In germline, CDR1 is LNHDA, CDR2 SQIVND (reference sequence). J lost 1 base, V lost 6 bases, and 10 bases had no gene match. The CDR3 spells CASRPFPGTGNTEAFF. The CDR3 DNA follows: TGTGCCAGTAGACCCTTTCCTGGGACAGGGAACACTGAAGCTTTCTTT.

The chain combines TRBV4-1 with TRBJ1-2, with D perhaps TRBD1 (6 bases). This CDR3 has 18 residues. V was clipped by 1 base and J by 8 bases, with 26 bases between them. Per germline, CDR1 MGHRA and CDR2 YSYEKL. DNA for the CDR3: TGCGCCAGCAGCCAAGGCTCCTTGAATAGGGGGGCGCGGGGAGGCTACACCTTC. The encoded protein is CASSQGSLNRGARGGYTF.